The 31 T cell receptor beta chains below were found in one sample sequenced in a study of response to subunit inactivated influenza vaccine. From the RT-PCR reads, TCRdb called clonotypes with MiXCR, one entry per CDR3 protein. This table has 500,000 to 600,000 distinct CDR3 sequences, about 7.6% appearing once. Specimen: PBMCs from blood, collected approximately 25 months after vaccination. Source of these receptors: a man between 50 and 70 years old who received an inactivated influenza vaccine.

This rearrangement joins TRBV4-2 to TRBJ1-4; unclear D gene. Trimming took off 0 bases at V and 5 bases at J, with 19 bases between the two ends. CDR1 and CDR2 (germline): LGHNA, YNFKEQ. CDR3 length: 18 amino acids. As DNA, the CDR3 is TGTGCCAGCAGCCAAGACGCCCGACACCACGTGGACAATGAAAAACTGTTTTTT. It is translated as CASSQDARHHVDNEKLFF.

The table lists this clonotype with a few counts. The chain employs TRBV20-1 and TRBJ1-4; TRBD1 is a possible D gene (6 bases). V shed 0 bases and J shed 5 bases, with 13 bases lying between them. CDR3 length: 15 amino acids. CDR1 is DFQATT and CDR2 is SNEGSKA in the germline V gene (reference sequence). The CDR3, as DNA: TGCAGTGCTAGAGATGGGACATCTCGAAATGAAAAACTGTTTTTT. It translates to CSARDGTSRNEKLFF.

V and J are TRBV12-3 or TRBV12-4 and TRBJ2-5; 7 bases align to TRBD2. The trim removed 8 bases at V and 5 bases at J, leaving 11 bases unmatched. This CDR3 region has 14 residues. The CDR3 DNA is TGTGCCAGCTCACCCGGGGGGTTTCAGGAGACCCAGTACTTC. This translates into CASSPGGFQETQYF.

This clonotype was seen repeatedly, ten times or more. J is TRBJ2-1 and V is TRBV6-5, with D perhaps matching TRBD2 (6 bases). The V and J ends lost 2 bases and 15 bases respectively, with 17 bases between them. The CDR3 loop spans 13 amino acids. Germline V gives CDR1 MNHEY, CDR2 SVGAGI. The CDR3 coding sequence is TGTGCCAGCAGTTACGGGCCGCGACGGAGGGGGTTCTTC. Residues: CASSYGPRRRGFF.

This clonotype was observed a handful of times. The CDR3 DNA follows: TGTGCCTGGGTTCCGCCGAGGGGGAACACCCAGTACTTC. It translates to CAWVPPRGNTQYF. This chain joins TRBV30 and TRBJ2-5, with D maybe TRBD1 (6 bases). In germline, CDR1 is GTSNPN, CDR2 SVGIG (reference sequence). V lost 5 bases and J 8 bases, leaving 18 bases between the germline ends. The CDR3 has 13 residues. The whole variable domain, filled in from reference TRBV30 and TRBJ2-5, reads SQTIHQWPATLVQPVGSPLSLECTVEGTSNPNLYWYRQAAGRGLQLLFYSVGIGQISSEVPQNLSASRPQDRQFILSSKKLLLSDSGFYLCAWVPPRGNTQYFGPGTRLLVL.

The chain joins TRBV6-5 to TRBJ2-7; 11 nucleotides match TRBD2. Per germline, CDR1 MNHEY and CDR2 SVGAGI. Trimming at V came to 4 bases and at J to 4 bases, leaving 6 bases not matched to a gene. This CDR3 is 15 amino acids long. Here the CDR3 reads CASSSFTSGSYEQYF. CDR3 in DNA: TGTGCCAGCAGTTCCTTCACTAGCGGGAGTTACGAGCAGTACTTC.

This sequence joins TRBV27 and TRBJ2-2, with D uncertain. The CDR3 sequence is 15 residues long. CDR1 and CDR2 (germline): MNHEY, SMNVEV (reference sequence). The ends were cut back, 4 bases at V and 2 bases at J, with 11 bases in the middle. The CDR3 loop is CASSSNKGNTGELFF. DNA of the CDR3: TGTGCCAGCAGTTCCAACAAGGGAAACACCGGGGAGCTGTTTTTT.

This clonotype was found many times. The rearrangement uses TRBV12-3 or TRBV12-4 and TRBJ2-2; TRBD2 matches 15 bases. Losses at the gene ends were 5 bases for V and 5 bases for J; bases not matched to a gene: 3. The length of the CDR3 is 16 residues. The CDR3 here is CASSQGLAGGTGELFF. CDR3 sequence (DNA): TGTGCCAGCAGTCAGGGACTAGCGGGAGGTACCGGGGAGCTGTTTTTT.

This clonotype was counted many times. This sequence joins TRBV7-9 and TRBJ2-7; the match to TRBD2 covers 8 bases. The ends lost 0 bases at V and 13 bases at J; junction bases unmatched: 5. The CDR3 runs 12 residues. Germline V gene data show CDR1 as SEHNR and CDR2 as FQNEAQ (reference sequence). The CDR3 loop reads CASSLAASGLYF. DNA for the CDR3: TGTGCCAGCAGCTTAGCCGCTAGCGGGTTATACTTC.

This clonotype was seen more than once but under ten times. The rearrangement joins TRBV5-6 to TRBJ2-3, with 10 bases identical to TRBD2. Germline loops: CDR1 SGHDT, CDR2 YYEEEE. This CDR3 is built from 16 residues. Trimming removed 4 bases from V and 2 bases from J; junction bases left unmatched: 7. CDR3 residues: CASSGASGSFTDTQYF. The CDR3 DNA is TGTGCCAGCAGCGGAGCTAGCGGGAGTTTCACAGATACGCAGTATTTT.

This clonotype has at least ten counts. The CDR3 nucleotides read TGCGCCAGCAGCTTGGGAATGGACACGGTGGGTGTAGAGACCCAGTACTTC. It encodes CASSLGMDTVGVETQYF. The rearrangement uses TRBV5-1 and TRBJ2-5; a weak D match, TRBD1 (5 bases). CDR3 size: 17 residues. The ends were cut back, 0 bases at V and 4 bases at J, with 19 bases in the middle. Looked up from germline, CDR1 is SGHRS and CDR2 is YFSETQ.

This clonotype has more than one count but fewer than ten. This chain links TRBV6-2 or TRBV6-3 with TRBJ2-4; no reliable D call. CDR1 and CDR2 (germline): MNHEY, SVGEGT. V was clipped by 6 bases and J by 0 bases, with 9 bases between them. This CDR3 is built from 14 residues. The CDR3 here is CASSHTEAKNIQYF. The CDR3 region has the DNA TGTGCCAGCAGCCACACAGAAGCCAAAAACATTCAGTACTTC.

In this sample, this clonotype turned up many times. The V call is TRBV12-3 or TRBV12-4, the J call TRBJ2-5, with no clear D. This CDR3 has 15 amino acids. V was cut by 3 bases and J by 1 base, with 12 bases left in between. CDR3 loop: CASSLDQASQETQYF. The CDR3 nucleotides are TGTGCCAGCAGTTTGGACCAAGCATCCCAAGAGACCCAGTACTTC.

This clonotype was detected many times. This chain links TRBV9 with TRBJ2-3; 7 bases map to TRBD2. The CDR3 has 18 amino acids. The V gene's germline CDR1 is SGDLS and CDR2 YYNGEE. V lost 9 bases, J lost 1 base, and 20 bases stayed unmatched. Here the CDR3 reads CATDTLGGGRDRTDTQYF. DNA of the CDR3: TGTGCCACCGATACCCTTGGGGGGGGACGCGACCGCACAGATACGCAGTATTTT.

Written as DNA, the CDR3 is TGCAGCGTAGGCCAGGGATTAGCGGGAGATGAGCAGTACTTC. This encodes CSVGQGLAGDEQYF. The chain links TRBV29-1 to TRBJ2-7; 9 bases are shared with TRBD2. Looked up from germline, CDR1 is SQVTM and CDR2 is ANQGSEA. Trimming cost V 6 bases and J 7 bases; bases outside gene matches: 13. The CDR3 sequence is 14 residues long.

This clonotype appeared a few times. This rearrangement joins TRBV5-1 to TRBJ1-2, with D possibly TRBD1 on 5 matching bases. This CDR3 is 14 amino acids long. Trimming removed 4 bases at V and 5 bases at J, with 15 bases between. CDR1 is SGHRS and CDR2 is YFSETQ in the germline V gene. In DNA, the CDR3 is TGCGCCAGCAGCCCGACAGCAAGTTTATATGGCTACACCTTC. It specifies CASSPTASLYGYTF.

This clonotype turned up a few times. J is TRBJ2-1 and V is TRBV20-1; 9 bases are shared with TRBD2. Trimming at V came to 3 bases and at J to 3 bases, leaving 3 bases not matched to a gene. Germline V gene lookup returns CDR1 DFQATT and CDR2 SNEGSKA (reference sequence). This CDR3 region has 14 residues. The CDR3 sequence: CSASGLAHYNEQFF. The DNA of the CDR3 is TGCAGTGCTAGTGGACTAGCGCACTACAATGAGCAGTTCTTC.

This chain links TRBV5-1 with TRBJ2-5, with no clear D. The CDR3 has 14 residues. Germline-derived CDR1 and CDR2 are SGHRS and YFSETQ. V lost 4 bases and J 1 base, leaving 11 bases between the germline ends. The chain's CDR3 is CASSPSPVQETQYF. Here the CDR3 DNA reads TGCGCCAGCAGCCCTAGTCCAGTCCAAGAGACCCAGTACTTC.

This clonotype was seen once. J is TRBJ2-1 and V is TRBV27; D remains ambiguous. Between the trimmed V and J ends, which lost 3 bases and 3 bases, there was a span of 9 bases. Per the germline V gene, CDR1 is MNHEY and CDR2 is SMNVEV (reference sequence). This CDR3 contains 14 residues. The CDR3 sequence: CASSFGQRYNEQFF. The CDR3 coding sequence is TGTGCCAGCAGTTTTGGTCAGCGCTACAATGAGCAGTTCTTC.

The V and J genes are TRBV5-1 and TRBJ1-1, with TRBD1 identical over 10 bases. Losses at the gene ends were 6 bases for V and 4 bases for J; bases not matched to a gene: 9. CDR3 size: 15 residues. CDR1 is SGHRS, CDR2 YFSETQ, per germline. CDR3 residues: CASTWGRTGGTEAFF. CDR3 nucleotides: TGCGCCAGCACCTGGGGCAGGACAGGGGGCACTGAAGCTTTCTTT.

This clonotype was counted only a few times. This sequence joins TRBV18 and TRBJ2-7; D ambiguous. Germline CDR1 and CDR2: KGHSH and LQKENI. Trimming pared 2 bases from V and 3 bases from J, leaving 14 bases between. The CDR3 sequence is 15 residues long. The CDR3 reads CASSPGRADRYEQYF. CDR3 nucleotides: TGTGCCAGCTCACCAGGTCGGGCGGATCGCTACGAGCAGTACTTC.

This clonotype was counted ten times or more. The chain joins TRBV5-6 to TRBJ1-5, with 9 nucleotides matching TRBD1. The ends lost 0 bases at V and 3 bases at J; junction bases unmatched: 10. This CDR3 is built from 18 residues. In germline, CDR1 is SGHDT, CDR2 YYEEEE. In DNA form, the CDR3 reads TGTGCCAGCAGCTTGGGTGGTGCCCGGACAGGGGACAATCAGCCCCAGCATTTT. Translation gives CASSLGGARTGDNQPQHF.

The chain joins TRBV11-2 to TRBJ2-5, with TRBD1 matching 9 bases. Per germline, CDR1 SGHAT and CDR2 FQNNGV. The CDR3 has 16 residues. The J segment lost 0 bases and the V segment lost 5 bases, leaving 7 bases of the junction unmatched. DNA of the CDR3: TGTGCCAGCAGCCAGCCGGACAGGGGATACCAAGAGACCCAGTACTTC. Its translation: CASSQPDRGYQETQYF.

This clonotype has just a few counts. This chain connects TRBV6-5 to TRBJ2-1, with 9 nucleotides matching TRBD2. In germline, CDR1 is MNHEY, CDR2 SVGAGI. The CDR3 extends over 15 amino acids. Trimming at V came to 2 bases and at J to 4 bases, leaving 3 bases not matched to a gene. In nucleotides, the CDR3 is TGTGCCAGCAGTTACAAGGCGGGGGGGTACAATGAGCAGTTCTTC. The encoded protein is CASSYKAGGYNEQFF.

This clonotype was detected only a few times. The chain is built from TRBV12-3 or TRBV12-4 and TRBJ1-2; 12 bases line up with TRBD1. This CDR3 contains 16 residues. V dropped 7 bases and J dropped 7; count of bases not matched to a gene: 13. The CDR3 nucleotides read TGTGCCAGCATCCCCCATGGGACAGGGGGCTCGAGTGGCTACACCTTC. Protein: CASIPHGTGGSSGYTF.

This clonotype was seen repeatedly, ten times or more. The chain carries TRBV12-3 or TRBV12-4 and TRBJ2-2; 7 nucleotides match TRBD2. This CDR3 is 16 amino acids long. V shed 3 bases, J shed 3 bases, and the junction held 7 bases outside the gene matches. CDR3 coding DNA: TGTGCCAGCAGTTTTGGCAGGGAGGGGTACACCGGGGAGCTGTTTTTT. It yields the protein CASSFGREGYTGELFF.

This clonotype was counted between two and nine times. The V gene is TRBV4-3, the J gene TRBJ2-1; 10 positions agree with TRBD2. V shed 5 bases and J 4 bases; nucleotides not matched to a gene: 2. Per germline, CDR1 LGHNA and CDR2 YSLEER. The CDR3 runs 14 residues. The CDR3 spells CASSKREGYNEQFF. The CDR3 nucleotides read TGCGCCAGCAGCAAGCGGGAGGGATACAATGAGCAGTTCTTC.

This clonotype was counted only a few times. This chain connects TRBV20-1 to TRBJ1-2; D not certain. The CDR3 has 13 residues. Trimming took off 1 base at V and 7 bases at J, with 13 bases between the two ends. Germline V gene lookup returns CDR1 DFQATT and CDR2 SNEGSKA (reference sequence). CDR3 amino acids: CSARVAVQAGYTF. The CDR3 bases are TGCAGTGCTAGAGTTGCAGTCCAGGCTGGCTACACCTTC.

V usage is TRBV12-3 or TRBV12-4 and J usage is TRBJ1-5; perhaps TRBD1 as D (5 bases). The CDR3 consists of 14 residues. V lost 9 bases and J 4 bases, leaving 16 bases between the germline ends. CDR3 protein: CASQTSGLNQPQHF. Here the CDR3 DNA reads TGTGCCAGTCAAACCTCGGGACTAAATCAGCCCCAGCATTTT.

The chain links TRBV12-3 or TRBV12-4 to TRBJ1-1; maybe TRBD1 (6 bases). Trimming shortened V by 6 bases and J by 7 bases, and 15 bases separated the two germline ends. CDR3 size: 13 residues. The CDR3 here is CASSPQPGVEAFF. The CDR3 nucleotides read TGTGCCAGCAGCCCCCAGCCAGGGGTTGAAGCTTTCTTT.

Here the CDR3 DNA reads TGTGCCAGCAGCTTAGTTTTGGGACAGGGCAACAATGAGCAGTTCTTC. Protein: CASSLVLGQGNNEQFF. This rearrangement joins TRBV7-6 to TRBJ2-1; 9 bases match TRBD1. The CDR3 extends over 16 amino acids. Per the germline V gene, CDR1 is SGHVS and CDR2 is FNYEAQ. V lost 1 base, J lost 5 bases, and 6 bases stayed unmatched. Variable domain in full (rest from reference TRBV7-6 and TRBJ2-1): GAGVSQSPRYKVTKRGQDVALRCDPISGHVSLYWYRQALGQGPEFLTYFNYEAQQDKSGLPNDRFSAERPEGSISTLTIQRTEQRDSAMYRCASSLVLGQGNNEQFFGPGTRLTVL.